This T cell receptor beta chain was captured in a study of vaccination and CD4 T cells after COVID-19. This clonotype appeared a single time. Its antigen is as yet unknown. Oncomine TCR Beta short-read sequencing was applied to DNA from cultured CD4+ T cells. TCRdb analysed the PCR reads with MiXCR anew, one entry per CDR3 protein. The data show about 20,000 distinct CDR3 sequences, roughly half seen once. As for treatment: roughly ten-day PBMC culture with coronavirus spike peptide pools or control peptides (ViraFEST assay). Germline values: CDR1 MNHNS, CDR2 SASEGT. V lost 0 bases to trimming and J lost 3 bases, with 21 bases between them. This CDR3 comprises 18 residues.

This chain links TRBV6-1 with TRBJ2-7; D is perhaps TRBD1 or TRBD2 (5 bases each). This TCR came from a human donor who had recovered from COVID-19. The specimen was CD4+ T cells from blood, cultured in vitro, collected before SARS-CoV-2 vaccination. In DNA, the CDR3 is TGTGCCAGCAGTGAAGCGCTTCCTGGGACGTATATTGTCTACGAGCAGTACTTC. It encodes CASSEALPGTYIVYEQYF.